This T cell receptor beta chain was observed in a study of cytomegalovirus exposure and HLA in healthy donors. CDR1 and CDR2 from the germline V gene are SGHTA and FQGNSA. Trimming took 5 bases from V and 9 from J, leaving 20 bases between them. The CDR3 covers 15 residues. Method: immunoSEQ multiplex PCR; TCRdb's copy keeps in-frame clones and lacks some. The sample consists of about 170,000 clones, roughly 89% of them appearing once. The rearrangement joins TRBV7-2 to TRBJ1-5; a weak D match, TRBD1 (5 bases). The sequencing sample was made of PBMCs. The receptor's source is a young woman in good health and CMV-seropositive. CDR3: CASSPDSGLWGPQHF. In DNA form, the CDR3 reads TGTGCCAGCAGCCCCGACAGTGGCCTATGGGGGCCCCAGCATTTT.